These 20 T cell receptor beta chains were all obtained from the same sample, sequenced in a study of CD4 T cells in relation to SARS-CoV-2 and coronaviruses. The unexposed donors gave CD4+ T cells in about 2010-2018, prior to COVID-19. After 10 to 11 days of culture, CD4+ T cells were isolated. Using immunoSEQ multiplex PCR, the repertoire was profiled, and TCRdb retains in-frame clones only, with some absent. This sample has 15,000 to 20,000 clones, with over 65% found just once. Which antigens these TCRs recognize remains unknown. The specimen was CD4+ T cells from PBMCs, cultured in vitro. All receptors come from a human donor in good health.

The chain joins TRBV5-1 to TRBJ1-1; 9 bases fit TRBD1. The trim removed 1 base at V and 6 bases at J, leaving 7 bases unmatched. Germline assignment: CDR1 SGHRS and CDR2 YFSETQ. The CDR3 totals 15 residues. This CDR3 is CASSLYPGQGAEAFF. Here the CDR3 DNA reads TGCGCCAGCAGCTTGTACCCGGGACAGGGAGCTGAAGCTTTCTTT.

The chain uses TRBV28 and TRBJ1-5; D is uncertain. Germline V gene data show CDR1 as MDHEN and CDR2 as SYDVKM. The germline V and J ends were trimmed by 8 bases and 3 bases, with 8 bases remaining between them. The CDR3 loop spans 12 amino acids. CDR3 DNA: TGTGCCAGCGAACTGAACAATCAGCCCCAGCATTTT. The encoded protein is CASELNNQPQHF.

The chain links TRBV7-9 to TRBJ2-1, with TRBD2 identical over 10 bases. The CDR3 spans 15 residues. V was pared by 3 bases and J by 8 bases, with 7 bases of the junction left unmatched. Germline V gene data show CDR1 as SEHNR and CDR2 as FQNEAQ (reference sequence). CDR3 amino acids: CASSLTSGWGDEQFF. The CDR3 coding sequence is TGTGCCAGCAGCTTGACTAGCGGGTGGGGCGATGAGCAGTTCTTC.

V gene TRBV9 combines with J gene TRBJ2-6; D gene uncertain. The CDR3 loop spans 19 amino acids. The germline V gene encodes CDR1 SGDLS and CDR2 YYNGEE. Trimming removed 0 bases from V and 0 bases from J, with 16 bases in between. This CDR3 is CASSVGVGQPYSGANVLTF. CDR3 DNA sequence: TGTGCCAGCAGCGTAGGGGTCGGGCAGCCTTACTCTGGGGCCAACGTCCTGACTTTC.

The V call is TRBV19, the J call TRBJ1-3, with D perhaps matching TRBD1 (6 bases). There are 16 residues in the CDR3. Per germline, CDR1 LNHDA and CDR2 SQIVND (reference sequence). With 7 bases removed from V and 0 bases from J, the gap between germline ends came to 16 bases. The CDR3 DNA follows: TGTGCCAGTAAGATCGGGGGCGCTTACTCTGGAAACACCATATATTTT. It codes for CASKIGGAYSGNTIYF.

This chain joins TRBV2 and TRBJ2-7; D may be TRBD1 (5 bases). With 6 bases removed from V and 2 bases from J, the gap between germline ends came to 17 bases. The length of the CDR3 is 15 residues. Germline CDR1 and CDR2: SNHLY and FYNNEI. CDR3 sequence reads: CASRDIVWSPYEQYF. DNA for the CDR3: TGTGCCAGCAGGGACATCGTTTGGAGCCCCTACGAGCAGTACTTC.

This chain uses TRBV10-3 with TRBJ2-3, with D perhaps TRBD2 (5 bases). V was cut by 2 bases and J by 2 bases, with 17 bases left in between. Germline V CDR1 and CDR2: ENHRY, SYGVKD. The length of the CDR3 is 17 residues. This chain's CDR3 is CAISEALPGSATDTQYF. CDR3 DNA sequence: TGTGCCATCAGTGAGGCCTTGCCGGGGTCAGCCACAGATACGCAGTATTTT.

V is TRBV2 and J is TRBJ2-5; TRBD1 agrees at 8 bases. Germline V gene sequence: CDR1 SNHLY, CDR2 FYNNEI. The junction had 1 base not matched to a gene; V was cut back by 6 bases and J by 1 base. CDR3 length equals 13 residues. CDR3 region: CASSRGLQETQYF. In nucleotides, the CDR3 is TGTGCCAGCAGCAGGGGGCTCCAAGAGACCCAGTACTTC.

V is TRBV6-5 and J is TRBJ1-5; 8 bases are shared with TRBD1. Germline CDR1 and CDR2: MNHEY and SVGAGI. CDR3 length: 15 amino acids. Trimming took 6 bases from V and 6 from J; bases not matched to a gene: 10. The CDR3 sequence: CASSFKTGDGQPQHF. CDR3 coding DNA: TGTGCCAGCAGCTTTAAGACAGGGGATGGTCAGCCCCAGCATTTT.

The rearrangement links TRBV5-1 to TRBJ2-1; 7 bases align to TRBD2. V shed 3 bases, J shed 6 bases, and the junction held 9 bases outside the gene matches. Germline values: CDR1 SGHRS, CDR2 YFSETQ. The CDR3 totals 15 residues. The CDR3, as DNA: TGCGCCAGCAGCTGGGGATTGGGGGGGGGCAATGAGCAGTTCTTC. It codes for CASSWGLGGGNEQFF.

A few counts support this clone. V and J are TRBV7-9 and TRBJ2-7; D remains ambiguous. Germline loops: CDR1 SEHNR, CDR2 FQNEAQ (reference sequence). V was pared by 4 bases and J by 2 bases, with 12 bases between. The CDR3 length is 14 residues. The CDR3 sequence is CASSSRIVAYEQYF. The CDR3, as DNA: TGTGCCAGCAGCTCCCGGATCGTAGCCTACGAGCAGTACTTC.

V is TRBV2 and J is TRBJ2-2; 8 bases align to TRBD1. This CDR3 has 16 residues. Germline CDR1 SNHLY, CDR2 FYNNEI. V dropped 10 bases and J dropped 0; count of bases not matched to a gene: 10. CDR3 sequence: CATPGRGQSNTGELFF. As DNA, the CDR3 is TGTGCCACTCCGGGCAGGGGGCAGTCGAACACCGGGGAGCTGTTTTTT.

This clone has a handful of counts. The V call is TRBV12-5, the J call TRBJ2-2, with D perhaps TRBD1 or TRBD2 (5 bases each). Between the trimmed V and J ends, which lost 3 bases and 4 bases, there was a span of 9 bases. This CDR3 contains 14 residues. CDR1 and CDR2 from the germline V gene are LGHNT and FRNRAP. The CDR3 nucleotides are TGTGCTAGTGGTTTATTCGGGACCACCGGGGAGCTGTTTTTT. Amino acids: CASGLFGTTGELFF.

The J gene is TRBJ2-1, the V gene TRBV13; D not certain. Trimming cost V 7 bases and J 0 bases, with 16 bases left between them. Looked up from germline, CDR1 is PRHDT and CDR2 is FYEKMQ (reference sequence). This CDR3 spans 16 amino acids. The CDR3 sequence: CASTHSASSSYNEQFF. Written as DNA, the CDR3 is TGTGCCAGCACCCACTCGGCCTCTAGCTCCTACAATGAGCAGTTCTTC.

This clone has a single count. The chain uses TRBV3-1 (or the pseudogene TRBV3-2) and TRBJ2-5; maybe TRBD2 (5 bases). CDR3 length: 13 residues. The germline V and J ends were trimmed by 5 bases and 4 bases, with 11 bases remaining between them. Germline V gene lookup returns CDR1 LGHDT and CDR2 YNNKEL (reference sequence). The CDR3 sequence is CASSGRIPETQYF. The CDR3 DNA reads TGTGCCAGCAGCGGGAGAATCCCAGAGACCCAGTACTTC.

This clone was seen a handful of times. The chain couples TRBV30 to TRBJ1-5; the D gene is possibly TRBD1 (5 bases). CDR1 is GTSNPN and CDR2 is SVGIG in the germline V gene (reference sequence). CDR3 length: 15 amino acids. V dropped 1 base and J dropped 3 bases, with 13 bases sitting between them. CDR3 region: CAWSGKGLYNQPQHF. The CDR3 DNA is TGTGCCTGGAGTGGAAAGGGACTGTACAATCAGCCCCAGCATTTT.

CDR3 sequence (DNA): TGTGCCAGCAGTGTCGGGACGGCTTCCTACAATGAGCAGTTCTTC. This encodes CASSVGTASYNEQFF. The rearrangement links TRBV28 to TRBJ2-1, with D tentatively TRBD1 or TRBD2 (5 bases each). V gave up 5 bases and J gave up 1 base, with 12 bases separating them. CDR3 length: 15 residues. Germline CDR1 reads MDHEN; CDR2 reads SYDVKM. The variable domain in full, with the rest retrieved from reference TRBV28 and TRBJ2-1, is DVKVTQSSRYLVKRTGEKVFLECVQDMDHENMFWYRQDPGLGLRLIYFSYDVKMKEKGDIPEGYSVSREKKERFSLILESASTNQTSMYLCASSVGTASYNEQFFGPGTRLTVL.

The CDR3 loop is CASSFNSAPRQETQYF. CDR3 coding DNA: TGTGCCAGCAGCTTTAATTCCGCCCCACGGCAAGAGACCCAGTACTTC. The chain has TRBV11-2 and TRBJ2-5, with unresolved D. The CDR3 length is 16 residues. Between the trimmed V and J ends, which lost 3 bases and 2 bases, there was a span of 16 bases. Germline CDR1 is SGHAT and CDR2 is FQNNGV.

The chain combines TRBV19 with TRBJ2-3, with D perhaps TRBD1 (6 bases). Per germline, CDR1 LNHDA and CDR2 SQIVND (reference sequence). The CDR3 is 14 amino acids. Trimming took 0 bases from V and 4 from J, leaving 8 bases between them. CDR3 nucleotide sequence: TGTGCCAGTAGTATAGACAGGGGAGCAGATACGCAGTATTTT. Residues: CASSIDRGADTQYF.

CDR3 nucleotides: TGCGCCAGCAGCCAGGGGGCGGGCACTGAAGCTTTCTTT. Protein sequence: CASSQGAGTEAFF. This rearrangement joins TRBV5-1 to TRBJ1-1, with 8 bases fitting TRBD1. The trim removed 4 bases at V and 4 bases at J, leaving 3 bases unmatched. The CDR3 is 13 residues long. Germline values: CDR1 SGHRS, CDR2 YFSETQ.